This entry describes one TCR beta chain. Its antigen is not known. The data derive from a study of a mutant IDH1 vaccine in newly diagnosed glioma. Points from the study as a whole: Apparently, pseudoprogression bore no relation to changes among the top peripheral T cell clonotypes.

Only in-frame clones appear in the TCRdb table, and some are missing; sequencing was by immunoSEQ multiplex PCR. The sample contains approximately 92,000 clones, about 82% of which appear only once. The time point is: baseline, week 1 (first vaccination visit). Regarding treatment: pre-vaccination baseline after standard-of-care therapy. New astrocytomas of WHO grade 3 or 4 that were IDH1-mutant and ATRX-lost were found in the donors. The sequencing used PBMCs, collected from a glioma patient treated with radiotherapy, temozolomide or both. This TCR derives from a man aged 40-49 years with glioma.

The CDR3 loop reads CASSLGRPEETQYF. The DNA of the CDR3 is TGTGCCAGCAGTCTCGGACGGCCAGAGGAGACCCAGTACTTC. The gene calls are TRBV27 and TRBJ2-5; no reliable D call. CDR1 and CDR2 (germline): MNHEY, SMNVEV (reference sequence). V shed 5 bases and J shed 5 bases, with 15 bases lying between them. The CDR3 consists of 14 residues.